This is a list of T cell receptor beta chains from one sample in a study of type 1 regulatory T cells. One entry per CDR3 protein, called by TCRdb with MiXCR from the reads. The profile shows about 62,000 distinct CDR3 sequences, 62% of them singletons. These receptors are not linked to any known antigen. The sequencing input was cultured non-Tr1 T cells, either the whole culture or a sorted T cell fraction (not recorded which). Source of these receptors: a human donor in good health. Each CDR3 is given with its conserved first and last residue. Each record gives: CDR3 DNA, CDR3 protein, clone size, J gene, V gene, D gene. D genes are given only for firm matches. Rows may omit the clone size; those that give it use once, few, many or a size class.

CDR3nt: TGCGCCAGCAGCTTTAATTCAGGGGGAGGCAGGACTGAAGCTTTCTTT; CDR3aa: CASSFNSGGGRTEAFF; abundance: NA; j_gene: TRBJ1-1; v_gene: TRBV5-1; d_gene: TRBD1
CDR3nt: TGTGCCAGCACCCCGAGGGCTGGAAACACCATATATTTT; CDR3aa: CASTPRAGNTIYF; abundance: NA; j_gene: TRBJ1-3; v_gene: TRBV9; d_gene: NA
CDR3nt: TGTGCCAGCGGGGACGGGCCTCACCTTACCTACGAGCAGTACTTC; CDR3aa: CASGDGPHLTYEQYF; abundance: NA; j_gene: TRBJ2-7; v_gene: TRBV11-2; d_gene: NA
CDR3nt: TGTGCCATCAGTGAGGACCGAGGGAAGGCCCTCCACTTT; CDR3aa: CAISEDRGKALHF; abundance: NA; j_gene: TRBJ1-6; v_gene: TRBV10-3; d_gene: NA
CDR3nt: TGTGCCAGCAGCGTAGACAGGGGAGTGAACACTGAAGCTTTCTTT; CDR3aa: CASSVDRGVNTEAFF; abundance: NA; j_gene: TRBJ1-1; v_gene: TRBV9; d_gene: TRBD1
CDR3nt: TGTGCCAGCAGCTCCATCCGGGACACTGGGGCCAACGTCCTGACTTTC; CDR3aa: CASSSIRDTGANVLTF; abundance: NA; j_gene: TRBJ2-6; v_gene: TRBV11-2; d_gene: NA
CDR3nt: TGCGCCAGCAGCGGGGGACAGGCCTACCAAGAGACCCAGTACTTC; CDR3aa: CASSGGQAYQETQYF; abundance: few; j_gene: TRBJ2-5; v_gene: TRBV5-1; d_gene: TRBD1
CDR3nt: TGTGCCAGTAGTATTCGGGTGCCGGGAGATACGCAGTATTTT; CDR3aa: CASSIRVPGDTQYF; abundance: NA; j_gene: TRBJ2-3; v_gene: TRBV19; d_gene: NA
CDR3nt: TGTGCCAGCAGTTTAGGGGCCGAGGCGGAGTTCTTC; CDR3aa: CASSLGAEAEFF; abundance: NA; j_gene: TRBJ2-1; v_gene: TRBV12-3/TRBV12-4; d_gene: NA
CDR3nt: TGCAGTGCCCCGGATCCCGGGACAGGGGGCGCCGACCTTTATGGCTACACCTTC; CDR3aa: CSAPDPGTGGADLYGYTF; abundance: few; j_gene: TRBJ1-2; v_gene: TRBV20-1; d_gene: TRBD1
CDR3nt: TGTGCCAGCTCACCACGGGGGAGCTCCTACAATGAGCAGTTCTTC; CDR3aa: CASSPRGSSYNEQFF; abundance: NA; j_gene: TRBJ2-1; v_gene: TRBV18; d_gene: NA
CDR3nt: TGTGCCGGAATGGCTGGGGCCAACGTCCTGACTTTC; CDR3aa: CAGMAGANVLTF; abundance: few; j_gene: TRBJ2-6; v_gene: TRBV7-9; d_gene: NA
CDR3nt: TGCAGTGCTATCTCCACCGGACAGTCCGGAGAGACCCAGTACTTC; CDR3aa: CSAISTGQSGETQYF; abundance: NA; j_gene: TRBJ2-5; v_gene: TRBV20-1; d_gene: NA
CDR3nt: TGCAGTGCAAGCCCAGCCGGGACCTCCTACAATGAGCAGTTCTTC; CDR3aa: CSASPAGTSYNEQFF; abundance: NA; j_gene: TRBJ2-1; v_gene: TRBV20-1; d_gene: NA
CDR3nt: TGTGCCAGCCGGGACCTCAATGAGCAGTTCTTC; CDR3aa: CASRDLNEQFF; abundance: once; j_gene: TRBJ2-1; v_gene: TRBV19; d_gene: NA
CDR3nt: TGTGCCAGCAGTCGACCCGGGGTAGGCACAGATACGCAGTATTTT; CDR3aa: CASSRPGVGTDTQYF; abundance: NA; j_gene: TRBJ2-3; v_gene: TRBV27; d_gene: NA
CDR3nt: TGCAGTGCTAGGGACGGGGCTAGCACAGATACGCAGTATTTT; CDR3aa: CSARDGASTDTQYF; abundance: few; j_gene: TRBJ2-3; v_gene: TRBV20-1; d_gene: NA
CDR3nt: TGTGCCAGCAGCTTGGAGCAGGCGCTCCAAGAGACCCAGTACTTC; CDR3aa: CASSLEQALQETQYF; abundance: NA; j_gene: TRBJ2-5; v_gene: TRBV5-4; d_gene: NA
CDR3nt: TGTGCCAGCAGTAAGCACAGGGCGGCTAGCGGGAGTTCCTACAATGAGCAGTTCTTC; CDR3aa: CASSKHRAASGSSYNEQFF; abundance: once; j_gene: TRBJ2-1; v_gene: TRBV12-3/TRBV12-4; d_gene: TRBD2
CDR3nt: TGCAGTGTAAGGGACAGCAATCAGCCCCAGCATTTT; CDR3aa: CSVRDSNQPQHF; abundance: NA; j_gene: TRBJ1-5; v_gene: TRBV20-1; d_gene: NA
CDR3nt: TGTGCCAGCAGCCTAACCGGGGGTAACTATGGCTACACCTTC; CDR3aa: CASSLTGGNYGYTF; abundance: NA; j_gene: TRBJ1-2; v_gene: TRBV11-2; d_gene: NA
CDR3nt: TGCAGTGCTAGACTAGCGGGAGGGCGCGAGCAGTACTTC; CDR3aa: CSARLAGGREQYF; abundance: NA; j_gene: TRBJ2-7; v_gene: TRBV20-1; d_gene: TRBD2
CDR3nt: TGCAGTGCGTTGAGGGCTACCTATAATTCACCCCTCCACTTT; CDR3aa: CSALRATYNSPLHF; abundance: few; j_gene: TRBJ1-6; v_gene: TRBV20-1; d_gene: NA
CDR3nt: TGTGCCACCAGCGGCATCTCGGGGCCCAATCAGCCCCAGCATTTT; CDR3aa: CATSGISGPNQPQHF; abundance: few; j_gene: TRBJ1-5; v_gene: TRBV15; d_gene: NA